This T cell receptor beta chain was obtained from a study of blood T cell repertoires in COVID-19. Study-wide context: From T cells, B-cell-depleted T cells, or PBMCs came the material, which was cDNA or gDNA.

In the study's own analysis: Reference gene primers were amplified, and this amplification served to estimate nucleated cell counts. The table came from immunoSEQ multiplex PCR; TCRdb's copy has only in-frame clones and leaves some out. The DNA gave D and trimming, while V, J and clone size come from that table. Found here are 36,000 or so clones, 70% to 90% of them singletons; the top ten hold around 4.9%. Only a few counts were recorded for this clone. The germline V gene has CDR1 MDHEN and CDR2 SYDVKM. The CDR3 length is 15 residues. With 4 bases clipped from V and 4 bases from J, the junction kept 9 bases outside the gene matches.

V and J are TRBV28 and TRBJ1-2, with 7 bases lining up with TRBD1. The sample was peripheral blood. This TCR was sampled from an older woman with active COVID-19. The CDR3 reads CASSSPGQTVYGYTF. CDR3 nucleotide sequence: TGTGCCAGCAGTTCCCCGGGACAGACGGTCTATGGCTACACCTTC.